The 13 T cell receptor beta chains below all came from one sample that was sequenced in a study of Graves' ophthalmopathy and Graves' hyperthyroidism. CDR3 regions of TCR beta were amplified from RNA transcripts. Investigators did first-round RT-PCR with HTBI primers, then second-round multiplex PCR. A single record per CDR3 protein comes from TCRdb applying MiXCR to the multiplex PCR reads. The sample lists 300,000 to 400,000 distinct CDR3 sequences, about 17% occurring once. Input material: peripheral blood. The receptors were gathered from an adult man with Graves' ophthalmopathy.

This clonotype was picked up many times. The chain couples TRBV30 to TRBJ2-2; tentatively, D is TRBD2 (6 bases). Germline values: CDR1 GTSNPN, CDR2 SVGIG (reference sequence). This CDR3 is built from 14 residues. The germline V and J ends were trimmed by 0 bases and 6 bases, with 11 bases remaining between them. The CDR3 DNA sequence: TGTGCCTGGAGTGTAGGGCTAGCGTCCGGGGAGCTGTTTTTT. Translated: CAWSVGLASGELFF. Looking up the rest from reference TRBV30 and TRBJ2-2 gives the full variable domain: SQTIHQWPATLVQPVGSPLSLECTVEGTSNPNLYWYRQAAGRGLQLLFYSVGIGQISSEVPQNLSASRPQDRQFILSSKKLLLSDSGFYLCAWSVGLASGELFFGEGSRLTVL.

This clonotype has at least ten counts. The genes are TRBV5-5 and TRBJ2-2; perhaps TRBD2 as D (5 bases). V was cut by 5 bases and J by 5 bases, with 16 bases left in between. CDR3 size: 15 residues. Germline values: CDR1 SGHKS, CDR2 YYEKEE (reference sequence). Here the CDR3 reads CASRRGVGVTGELFF. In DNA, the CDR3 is TGTGCCAGCAGACGGGGAGTTGGGGTTACCGGGGAGCTGTTTTTT.

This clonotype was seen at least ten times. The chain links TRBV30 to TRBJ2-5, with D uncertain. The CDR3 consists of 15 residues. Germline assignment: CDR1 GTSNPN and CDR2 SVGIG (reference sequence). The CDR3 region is CSLFPGSMTQETQYF. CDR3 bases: TGTTCCCTGTTTCCGGGCTCGATGACGCAAGAGACCCAGTACTTC.

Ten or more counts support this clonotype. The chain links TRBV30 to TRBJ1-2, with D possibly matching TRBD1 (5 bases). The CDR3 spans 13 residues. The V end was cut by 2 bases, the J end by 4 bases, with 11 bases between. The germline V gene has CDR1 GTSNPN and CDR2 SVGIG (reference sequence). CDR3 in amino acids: CAWSLSGGYGYTF. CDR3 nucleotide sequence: TGTGCCTGGAGTTTATCCGGGGGCTATGGCTACACCTTC. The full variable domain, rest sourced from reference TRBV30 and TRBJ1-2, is SQTIHQWPATLVQPVGSPLSLECTVEGTSNPNLYWYRQAAGRGLQLLFYSVGIGQISSEVPQNLSASRPQDRQFILSSKKLLLSDSGFYLCAWSLSGGYGYTFGSGTRLTVV.

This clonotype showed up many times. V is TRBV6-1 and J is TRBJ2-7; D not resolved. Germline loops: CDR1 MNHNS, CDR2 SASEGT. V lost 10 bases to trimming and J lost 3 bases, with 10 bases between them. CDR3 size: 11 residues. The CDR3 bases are TGTGCCACCCAGCCGGGCTACGAGCAGTACTTC. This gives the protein CATQPGYEQYF.

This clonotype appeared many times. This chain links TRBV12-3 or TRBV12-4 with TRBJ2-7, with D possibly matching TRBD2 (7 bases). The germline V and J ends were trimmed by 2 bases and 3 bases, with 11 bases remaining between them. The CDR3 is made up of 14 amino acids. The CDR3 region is CASSLRGGDYEQYF. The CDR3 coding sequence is TGTGCCAGCAGTTTAAGGGGGGGGGACTACGAGCAGTACTTC.

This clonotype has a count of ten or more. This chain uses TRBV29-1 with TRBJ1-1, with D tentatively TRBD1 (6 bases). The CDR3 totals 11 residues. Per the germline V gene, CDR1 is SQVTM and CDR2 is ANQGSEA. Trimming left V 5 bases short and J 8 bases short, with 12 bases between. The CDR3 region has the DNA TGCAGCGTTAAACAGGGCCGGGAAGCTTTCTTT. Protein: CSVKQGREAFF.

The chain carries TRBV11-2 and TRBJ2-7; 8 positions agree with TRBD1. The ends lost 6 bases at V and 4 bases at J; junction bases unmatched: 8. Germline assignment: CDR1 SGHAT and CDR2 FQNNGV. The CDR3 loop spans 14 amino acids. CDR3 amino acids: CASRADREAYEQYF. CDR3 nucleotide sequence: TGTGCCAGCAGGGCGGACAGGGAGGCTTACGAGCAGTACTTC.

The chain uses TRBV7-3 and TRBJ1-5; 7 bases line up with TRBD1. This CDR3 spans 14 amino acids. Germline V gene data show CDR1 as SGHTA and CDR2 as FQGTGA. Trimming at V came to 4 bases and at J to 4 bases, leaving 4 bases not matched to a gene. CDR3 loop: CASSSQGLNQPQHF. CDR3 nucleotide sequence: TGTGCCAGCAGCTCACAGGGGCTAAATCAGCCCCAGCATTTT.

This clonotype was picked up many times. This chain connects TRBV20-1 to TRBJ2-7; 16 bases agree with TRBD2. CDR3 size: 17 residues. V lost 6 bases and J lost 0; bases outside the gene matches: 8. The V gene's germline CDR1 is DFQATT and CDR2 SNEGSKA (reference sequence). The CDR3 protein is CSAVPGLAGGFSYEQYF. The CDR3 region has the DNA TGCAGTGCCGTCCCGGGACTAGCGGGAGGGTTCTCCTACGAGCAGTACTTC.

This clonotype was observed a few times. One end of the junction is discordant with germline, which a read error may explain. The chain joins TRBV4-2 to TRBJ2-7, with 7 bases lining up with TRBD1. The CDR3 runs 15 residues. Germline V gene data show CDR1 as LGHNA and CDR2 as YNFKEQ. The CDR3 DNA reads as TGTGTCAGCAGCCAAGAAAGACAGGGATACGACGAGCAGTACTTC. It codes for CVSSQERQGYDEQYF.

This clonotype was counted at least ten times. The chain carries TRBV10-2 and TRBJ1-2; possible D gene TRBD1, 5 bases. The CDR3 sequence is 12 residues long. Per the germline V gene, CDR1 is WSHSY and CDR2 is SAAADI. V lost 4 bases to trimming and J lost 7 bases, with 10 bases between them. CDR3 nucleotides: TGCGCCAGCAGTGTCCGGGGCCGTGGCTACACCTTC. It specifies CASSVRGRGYTF.

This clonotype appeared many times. The CDR3 spells CASSLGGLAPNSPLHF. The DNA of the CDR3 is TGTGCCAGCAGCTTAGGGGGGCTAGCCCCTAATTCACCCCTCCACTTT. V and J are TRBV13 and TRBJ1-6; maybe TRBD1 (5 bases). The CDR3 length is 16 residues. Germline V gene lookup returns CDR1 PRHDT and CDR2 FYEKMQ (reference sequence). Trimming took off 0 bases at V and 6 bases at J, with 12 bases between the two ends.